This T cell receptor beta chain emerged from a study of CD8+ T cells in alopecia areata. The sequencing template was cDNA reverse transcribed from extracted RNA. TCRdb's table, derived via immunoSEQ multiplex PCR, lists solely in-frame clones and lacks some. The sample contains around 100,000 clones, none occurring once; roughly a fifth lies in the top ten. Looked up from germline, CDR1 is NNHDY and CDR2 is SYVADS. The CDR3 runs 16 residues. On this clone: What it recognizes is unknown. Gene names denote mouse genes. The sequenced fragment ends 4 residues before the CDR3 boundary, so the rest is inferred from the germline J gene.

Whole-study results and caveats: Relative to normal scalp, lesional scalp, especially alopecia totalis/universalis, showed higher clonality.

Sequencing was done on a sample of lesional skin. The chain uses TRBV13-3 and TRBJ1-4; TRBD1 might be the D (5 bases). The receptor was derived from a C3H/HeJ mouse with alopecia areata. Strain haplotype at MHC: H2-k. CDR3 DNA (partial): TGTGCCAGCAGTGATGCAAGTCAGGGCTACGCCGAA. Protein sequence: CASSDASQGYAE. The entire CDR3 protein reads CASSDASQGYAERLFF. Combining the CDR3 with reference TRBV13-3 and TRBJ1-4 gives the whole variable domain EAAVTQSPRSKVAVTGGKVTLSCHQTNNHDYMYWYRQDTGHGLRLIHYSYVADSTEKGDIPDGYKASRPSQENFSLILELASLSQTAVYFCASSDASQGYAERLFFGHGTKLSVL.